The 18 T cell receptor beta chains in this list originate from one sample, sequenced in a study of regulatory T cells in long-lasting Graves disease. The time point was: persistent/refractory GD, antithyroid drugs over 5 years with positive TRAb. Generation of the TCR library employed RNA extracted from PBMCs. Researchers made TCR beta libraries by using iRepertoire HTBI primers and running Arm-PCR on CDR3 regions. MiXCR, applied by TCRdb to the multiplex PCR reads, yields one record per CDR3 protein. The sample has around 510,000 distinct CDR3 sequences; about a fifth are singletons. This specimen consisted of peripheral blood mononuclear cells (PBMCs), obtained when the disease was refractory, from a patient treated with antithyroid drugs. Every receptor here comes from a female donor with Graves disease.

J is TRBJ2-1 and V is TRBV5-5; a weak D match, TRBD1 (7 bases). Per the germline V gene, CDR1 is SGHKS and CDR2 is YYEKEE (reference sequence). CDR3 size: 13 residues. V dropped 0 bases and J dropped 10 bases, with 11 bases sitting between them. The CDR3 bases are TGTGCCAGCAGCTTGGAGGGGGCGGGAGAGCAGTTCTTC. Encoded protein: CASSLEGAGEQFF.

The rearrangement joins TRBV19 to TRBJ2-7; 7 bases map to TRBD2. The CDR3 spans 13 residues. Trimming at V came to 10 bases and at J to 6 bases, leaving 12 bases not matched to a gene. Germline V gives CDR1 LNHDA, CDR2 SQIVND (reference sequence). CDR3 loop: CATQGGSWREQYF. CDR3 DNA sequence: TGTGCCACCCAGGGCGGGAGTTGGCGCGAGCAGTACTTC.

This clonotype was observed at least ten times. The CDR3: CATSGFSGELFF. For the CDR3, the DNA is TGTGCCACCAGCGGGTTTTCCGGGGAGCTGTTTTTT. The V and J genes are TRBV2 and TRBJ2-2; D is perhaps TRBD2 (6 bases). The CDR3 is 12 amino acids. CDR1 SNHLY and CDR2 FYNNEI come from the germline V gene. V was cut by 10 bases and J by 6 bases, with 12 bases left in between.

This clonotype has just a few counts. J is TRBJ2-7 and V is TRBV27; D might be TRBD1 or TRBD2, each matching 6 bases. The CDR3 loop spans 14 amino acids. Germline values: CDR1 MNHEY, CDR2 SMNVEV (reference sequence). V was shortened by 7 bases and J by 3 bases, with 16 bases between the two germline ends. CDR3 region: CASTPLGGGYEQYF. The CDR3 DNA reads TGTGCCAGCACCCCCCTAGGAGGGGGCTACGAGCAGTACTTC.

The V gene is TRBV27, the J gene TRBJ1-6; possibly TRBD1 for D (5 bases). Trimming removed 6 bases from V and 4 bases from J, with 13 bases in between. The CDR3 loop spans 15 amino acids. The germline V gene has CDR1 MNHEY and CDR2 SMNVEV (reference sequence). This chain's CDR3 is CASSGPGPYNSPLHF. CDR3 coding DNA: TGTGCCAGCAGCGGGCCGGGACCATATAATTCACCCCTCCACTTT.

This clonotype came up many times. The genes are TRBV27 and TRBJ1-2, with 7 bases that match TRBD1. The germline V gene has CDR1 MNHEY and CDR2 SMNVEV (reference sequence). Trimming took 4 bases from V and 8 from J; bases not matched to a gene: 10. The CDR3 contains 14 residues. The CDR3 nucleotides read TGTGCCAGCAGTTGGGGTCGGCAGGGGGACGGCTACACCTTC. Its translation is CASSWGRQGDGYTF.

This clonotype showed up many times. The chain has TRBV2 and TRBJ2-3, with D uncertain. Germline V CDR1 and CDR2: SNHLY, FYNNEI. The CDR3 runs 13 residues. V was trimmed by 3 bases and J by 0 bases, leaving 4 bases between them. CDR3 protein: CASSDDSTDTQYF. For the CDR3, the DNA is TGTGCCAGCAGTGATGACAGCACAGATACGCAGTATTTT.

This clonotype was detected ten times or more. The V gene is TRBV10-3, the J gene TRBJ2-5; 7 nucleotides align to TRBD1. This CDR3 is 16 amino acids long. From germline, CDR1 is ENHRY and CDR2 SYGVKD. The ends lost 2 bases at V and 4 bases at J; junction bases unmatched: 10. CDR3 loop: CAISEGLGTARETQYF. The CDR3 bases are TGTGCCATCAGTGAGGGACTTGGGACAGCCAGAGAGACCCAGTACTTC.

A word on this clonotype: A junction end diverges from the germline sequence, so it may reflect a read error. The chain carries TRBV7-2 and TRBJ1-2; a weak D match, TRBD1 (5 bases). CDR3 length equals 15 residues. Germline V gives CDR1 SGHTA, CDR2 FQGNSA. The CDR3 region has the DNA TGTGCCAGCAGCGTAGCGGCAGGGATCAACTATGGCTACACCTTC. It translates to CASSVAAGINYGYTF.

This clonotype was found a few times. V usage is TRBV5-1 and J usage is TRBJ1-1, with TRBD1 matching 8 bases. J gave up 4 bases and V 4 bases, and 21 bases lay outside the gene matches. From germline, CDR1 is SGHRS and CDR2 YFSETQ. The CDR3 is made up of 19 amino acids. The CDR3 spells CASSLGQGLSPRLGTEAFF. In DNA form, the CDR3 reads TGCGCCAGCAGCCTCGGACAGGGTCTTTCCCCCCGATTGGGCACTGAAGCTTTCTTT. The full variable domain, its missing parts supplied by reference TRBV5-1 and TRBJ1-1, is KAGVTQTPRYLIKTRGQQVTLSCSPISGHRSVSWYQQTPGQGLQFLFEYFSETQRNKGNFPGRFSGRQFSNSRSEMNVSTLELGDSALYLCASSLGQGLSPRLGTEAFFGQGTRLTVV.

This chain's CDR3 is CASSLVSRRNQPQHF. CDR3 in DNA: TGTGCCAGCAGTTTAGTCTCCAGGCGGAATCAGCCCCAGCATTTT. The rearrangement links TRBV28 to TRBJ1-5; D is unclear. Trimming took off 2 bases at V and 4 bases at J, with 12 bases between the two ends. In germline, CDR1 is MDHEN, CDR2 SYDVKM. The length of the CDR3 is 15 residues.

This clonotype was found a few times. The CDR3 here is CASSVGDRSNQPQHF. The CDR3 DNA reads TGTGCCAGCAGCGTAGGGGACAGAAGCAATCAGCCCCAGCATTTT. The chain uses TRBV9 and TRBJ1-5, with TRBD1 matching over 7 bases. The CDR3 runs 15 residues. The V and J ends lost 0 bases and 1 base, in that order; junction bases with no gene match: 1. Germline V gene lookup returns CDR1 SGDLS and CDR2 YYNGEE.

This clonotype came up a few times. A much larger clone differs from this one at a single base, so this may be a read error. This chain connects TRBV28 to TRBJ2-2, with TRBD1 matching over 9 bases. The CDR3 loop spans 14 amino acids. After removal of 7 bases from V and 4 bases from J, the junction contained 4 bases not matched to a gene. Germline V lookup: CDR1 MDHEN, CDR2 SYDVKM. CDR3 DNA sequence: TGTGCCAGCACCGGACAGGGGAGCACCGGGGAGCTGTTTTTT. Amino acids: CASTGQGSTGELFF.

CDR3 in amino acids: CASTAAQLAFF. For the CDR3, the DNA is TGTGCCAGTACGGCAGCCCAATTGGCTTTCTTT. The chain has TRBV19 and TRBJ1-1; D gene ambiguous. Trimming removed 7 bases at V and 11 bases at J, with 14 bases between. This CDR3 comprises 11 residues. Germline CDR1 LNHDA, CDR2 SQIVND (reference sequence).

This chain links TRBV20-1 with TRBJ1-1; possibly TRBD1 for D (6 bases). The CDR3 is 14 amino acids. Germline V CDR1 and CDR2: DFQATT, SNEGSKA (reference sequence). V shed 6 bases and J shed 4 bases, with 18 bases lying between them. The CDR3 bases are TGCAGTGCATATTTGGGGGCGATTGCCACTGAAGCTTTCTTT. Protein product: CSAYLGAIATEAFF.

V is TRBV27 and J is TRBJ2-1, with 11 nucleotides matching TRBD2. The germline gives CDR1 MNHEY, CDR2 SMNVEV (reference sequence). The junction had 9 bases not matched to a gene; V was cut back by 5 bases and J by 12 bases. The CDR3 sequence is 14 residues long. CDR3 amino acids: CASSSGTSGQWQFF. The CDR3 nucleotides read TGTGCCAGCAGTAGCGGGACTAGCGGACAATGGCAGTTCTTC.

This clonotype was picked up many times. This sequence joins TRBV7-9 and TRBJ2-7; no definite D call. V lost 5 bases and J 0 bases, leaving 17 bases between the germline ends. The CDR3 runs to 16 residues. The germline gives CDR1 SEHNR, CDR2 FQNEAQ (reference sequence). The CDR3 nucleotides read TGTGCCAGCAGCCATCGGGCCACCCAGAGCTCCTACGAGCAGTACTTC. This encodes CASSHRATQSSYEQYF.

This clonotype appeared many times. The CDR3 DNA sequence: TGTGCCTCCCACGAGGTCCAGGGTGAAAAACTGTTTTTT. The encoded protein is CASHEVQGEKLFF. This chain uses TRBV2 with TRBJ1-4, with D tentatively TRBD1 (5 bases). CDR3 size: 13 residues. Germline V lookup: CDR1 SNHLY, CDR2 FYNNEI. The V end was cut by 11 bases, the J end by 7 bases, with 17 bases between. Together with reference TRBV2 and TRBJ1-4, the CDR3 gives the full variable domain: EPEVTQTPSHQVTQMGQEVILRCVPISNHLYFYWYRQILGQKVEFLVSFYNNEISEKSEIFDDQFSVERPDGSNFTLKIRSTKLEDSAMYFCASHEVQGEKLFFGSGTQLSVL.